The entry below gives a single T cell receptor (beta chain) sequence along with its context. What it recognizes is unknown. This CDR3 contains 13 residues. V was shortened by 4 bases and J by 4 bases, with 11 bases between the two germline ends. CDR1 is SGDLS, CDR2 YYNGEE, per germline. The data stem from a study of radiotherapy plus CTLA-4 blockade in lung cancer. Across the whole study: Of the patients, roughly 17% showed objective responses and approximately 34% attained disease control. General study points: Early blood T cell clone changes and increased post-radiation serum interferon-beta were reportedly the strongest response predictors.

TCRdb's copy holds only in-frame clones and misses some; the assay was immunoSEQ multiplex PCR. The table has about 72,000 clones, over 65% seen once. The TCR sequence derives from a human donor with non-small cell lung cancer who had a complete response to radiotherapy plus ipilimumab. The source material was peripheral blood, sampled from a patient treated with radiotherapy plus ipilimumab. The chain employs TRBV9 and TRBJ1-1; possible D gene TRBD1, 6 bases. CDR3 loop: CASSSRGGTEAFF. The CDR3 DNA sequence: TGTGCCAGCAGCTCGAGGGGGGGCACTGAAGCTTTCTTT.